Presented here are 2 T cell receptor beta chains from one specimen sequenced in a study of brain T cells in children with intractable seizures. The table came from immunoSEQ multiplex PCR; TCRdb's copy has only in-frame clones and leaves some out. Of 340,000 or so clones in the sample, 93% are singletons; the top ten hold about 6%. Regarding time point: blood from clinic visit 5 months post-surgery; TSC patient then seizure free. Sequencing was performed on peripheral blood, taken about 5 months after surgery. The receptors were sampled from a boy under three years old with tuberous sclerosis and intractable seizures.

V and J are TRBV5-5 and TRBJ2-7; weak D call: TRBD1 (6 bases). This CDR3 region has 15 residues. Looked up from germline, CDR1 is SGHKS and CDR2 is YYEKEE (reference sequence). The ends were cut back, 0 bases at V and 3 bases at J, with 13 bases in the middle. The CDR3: CASSLDPGVGYEQYF. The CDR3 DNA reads TGTGCCAGCAGCTTGGATCCAGGGGTAGGCTACGAGCAGTACTTC.

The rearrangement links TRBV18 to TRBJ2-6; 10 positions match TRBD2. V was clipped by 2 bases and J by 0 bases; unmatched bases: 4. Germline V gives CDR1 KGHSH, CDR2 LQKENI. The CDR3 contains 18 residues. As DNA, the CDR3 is TGTGCCAGCTCACCAAGGCTAGCGGGGGACTCTGGGGCCAACGTCCTGACTTTC. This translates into CASSPRLAGDSGANVLTF.